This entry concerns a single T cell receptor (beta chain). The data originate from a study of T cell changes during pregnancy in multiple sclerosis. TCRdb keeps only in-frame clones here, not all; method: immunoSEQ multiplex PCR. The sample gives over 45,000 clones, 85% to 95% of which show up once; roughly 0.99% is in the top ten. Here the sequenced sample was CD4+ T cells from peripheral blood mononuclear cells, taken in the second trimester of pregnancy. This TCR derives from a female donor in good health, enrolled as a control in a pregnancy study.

CDR3 amino acids: CASSTGLAGFTDTQYF. The CDR3 region has the DNA TGTGCCAGCAGTACTGGACTAGCGGGCTTCACAGATACGCAGTATTTT. The chain employs TRBV25-1 and TRBJ2-3, with TRBD2 identical over 11 bases. Trimming took 5 bases from V and 2 from J; bases not matched to a gene: 6. Germline V gene lookup returns CDR1 MGHDK and CDR2 SYGVNS. CDR3 length: 16 residues.